This T cell receptor beta chain emerged from a study of CD8 T cells in ankylosing spondylitis. General observations from the study: Matched ankylosing spondylitis synovial fluid reportedly contained a significantly enriched population of disease-linked clones. Characteristic of ankylosing spondylitis blood, it appeared, was a TCR beta motif comprising fewer than 10 highly homologous variants.

Researchers built TCR beta libraries using quantitative 5'-RACE with molecular barcodes. TCRdb re-called the 5' RACE reads through MiXCR, storing one row per CDR3 protein. The sample records 220,000 or so distinct CDR3 sequences, about 10% being singletons. This clonotype was recorded many times. The target antigen is unknown. CDR3 size: 13 residues. Trimming left V 8 bases short and J 7 bases short, with 14 bases between. This sequence was found in a male donor with ankylosing spondylitis or in good health (not recorded which). Sequenced sample: blood, either unsorted or a sorted T cell fraction (not recorded which). This rearrangement joins TRBV12-3 or TRBV12-4 to TRBJ1-4; TRBD1 might be the D (6 bases). The CDR3 DNA reads TGTGCCAGCTCCCCGGGGGCGACTGAAAAACTGTTTTTT. Its translation: CASSPGATEKLFF.